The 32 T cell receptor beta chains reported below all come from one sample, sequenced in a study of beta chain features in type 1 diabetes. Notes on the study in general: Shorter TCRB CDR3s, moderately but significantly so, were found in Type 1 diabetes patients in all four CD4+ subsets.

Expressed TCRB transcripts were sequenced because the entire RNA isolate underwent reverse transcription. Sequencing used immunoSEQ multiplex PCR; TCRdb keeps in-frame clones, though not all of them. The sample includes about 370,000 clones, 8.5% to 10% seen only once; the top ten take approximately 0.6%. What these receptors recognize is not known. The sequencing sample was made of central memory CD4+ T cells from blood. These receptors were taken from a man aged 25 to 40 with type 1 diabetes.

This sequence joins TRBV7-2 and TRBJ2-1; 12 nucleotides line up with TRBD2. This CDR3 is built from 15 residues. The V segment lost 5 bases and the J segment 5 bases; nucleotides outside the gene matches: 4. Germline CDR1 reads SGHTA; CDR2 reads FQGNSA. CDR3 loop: CASSIRLAGDNEQFF. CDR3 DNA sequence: TGTGCCAGCAGCATCCGACTAGCGGGAGACAATGAGCAGTTCTTC.

CDR3 in amino acids: CASSLGGNWETQYF. The CDR3 DNA reads TGTGCCAGCAGCTTGGGAGGGAATTGGGAGACCCAGTACTTC. This chain uses TRBV5-8 with TRBJ2-5; D is perhaps TRBD2 (5 bases). Germline V gene sequence: CDR1 SGHTS, CDR2 YDEGEE. This CDR3 has 14 amino acids. The germline V and J ends were trimmed by 0 bases and 5 bases, with 11 bases remaining between them. Full variable domain (rest looked up from reference TRBV5-8 and TRBJ2-5): EAGVTQSPTHLIKTRGQQATLRCSPISGHTSVYWYQQALGLGLQFLLWYDEGEERNRGNFPPRFSGRQFPNYSSELNVNALELEDSALYLCASSLGGNWETQYFGPGTRLLVL.

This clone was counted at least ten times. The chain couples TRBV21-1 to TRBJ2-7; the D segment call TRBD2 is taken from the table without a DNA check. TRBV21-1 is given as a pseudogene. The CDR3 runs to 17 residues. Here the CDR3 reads CASSSRTSGRALGEQYF. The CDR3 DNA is TGTGCCAGCAGCTCCCGGACTAGCGGGAGGGCCCTGGGCGAGCAGTACTTC.

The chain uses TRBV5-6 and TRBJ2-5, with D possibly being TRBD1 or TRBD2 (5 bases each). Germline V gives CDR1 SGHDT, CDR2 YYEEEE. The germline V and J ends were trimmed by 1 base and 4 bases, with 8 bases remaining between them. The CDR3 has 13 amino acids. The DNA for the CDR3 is TGTGCCAGCAGCTTGTGGGGGAGAGAGACCCAGTACTTC. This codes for CASSLWGRETQYF.

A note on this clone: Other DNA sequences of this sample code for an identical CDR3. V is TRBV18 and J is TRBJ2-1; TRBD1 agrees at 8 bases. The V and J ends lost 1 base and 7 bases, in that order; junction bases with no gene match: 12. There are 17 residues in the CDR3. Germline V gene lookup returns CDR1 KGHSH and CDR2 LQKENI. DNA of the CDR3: TGTGCCAGCTCACCACGGGCCGGGACAGGCTCGGGGAATGAGCAGTTCTTC. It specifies CASSPRAGTGSGNEQFF.

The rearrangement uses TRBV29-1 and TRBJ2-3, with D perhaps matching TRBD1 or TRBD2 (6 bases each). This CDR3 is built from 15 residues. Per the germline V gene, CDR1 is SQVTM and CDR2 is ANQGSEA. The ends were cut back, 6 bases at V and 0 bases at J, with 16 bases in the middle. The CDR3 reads CSVRRTAGSTDTQYF. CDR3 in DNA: TGCAGCGTACGGAGGACAGCGGGTAGCACAGATACGCAGTATTTT.

The CDR3 DNA follows: TGCAGCGTTGAAGAAGCGAACGGTTACGAGCAGTACTTC. Translating it yields CSVEEANGYEQYF. The chain carries TRBV29-1 and TRBJ2-7; no definite D call. Germline CDR1 and CDR2: SQVTM and ANQGSEA. V lost 0 bases and J lost 4, with 10 bases in between. This CDR3 has 13 amino acids.

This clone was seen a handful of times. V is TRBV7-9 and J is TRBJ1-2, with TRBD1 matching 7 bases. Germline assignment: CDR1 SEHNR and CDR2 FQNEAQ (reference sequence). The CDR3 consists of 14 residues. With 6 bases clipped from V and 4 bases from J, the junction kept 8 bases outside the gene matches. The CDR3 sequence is CASRIGQAVYGYTF. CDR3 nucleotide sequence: TGTGCCAGCAGGATTGGACAGGCTGTCTATGGCTACACCTTC.

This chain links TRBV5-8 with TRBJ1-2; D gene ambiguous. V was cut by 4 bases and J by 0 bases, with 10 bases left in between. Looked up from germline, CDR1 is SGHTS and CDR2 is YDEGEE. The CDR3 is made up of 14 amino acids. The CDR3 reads CASSRTEANYGYTF. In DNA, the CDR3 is TGTGCCAGCAGCCGAACAGAAGCTAACTATGGCTACACCTTC.

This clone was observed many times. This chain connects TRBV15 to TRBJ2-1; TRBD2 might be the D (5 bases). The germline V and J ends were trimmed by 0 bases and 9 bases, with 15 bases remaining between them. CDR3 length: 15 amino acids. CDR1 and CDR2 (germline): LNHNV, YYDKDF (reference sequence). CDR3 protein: CATSREGGGQGEQFF. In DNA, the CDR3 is TGTGCCACCAGCAGAGAAGGAGGTGGGCAAGGTGAGCAGTTCTTC.

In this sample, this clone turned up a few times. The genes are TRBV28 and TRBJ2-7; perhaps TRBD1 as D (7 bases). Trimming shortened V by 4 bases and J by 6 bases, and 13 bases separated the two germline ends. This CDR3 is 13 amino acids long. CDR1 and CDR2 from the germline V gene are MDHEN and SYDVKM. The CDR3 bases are TGTGCCAGCAGTTCGCCAGGGGGAGGCGAGCAGTACTTC. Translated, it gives CASSSPGGGEQYF.

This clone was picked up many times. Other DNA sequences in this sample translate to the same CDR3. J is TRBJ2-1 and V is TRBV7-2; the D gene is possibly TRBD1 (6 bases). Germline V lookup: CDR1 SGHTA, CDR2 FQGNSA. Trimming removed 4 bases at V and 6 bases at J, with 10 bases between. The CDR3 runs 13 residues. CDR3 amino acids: CASSSQGTNEQFF. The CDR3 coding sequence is TGTGCCAGCAGCTCACAGGGAACCAATGAGCAGTTCTTC.

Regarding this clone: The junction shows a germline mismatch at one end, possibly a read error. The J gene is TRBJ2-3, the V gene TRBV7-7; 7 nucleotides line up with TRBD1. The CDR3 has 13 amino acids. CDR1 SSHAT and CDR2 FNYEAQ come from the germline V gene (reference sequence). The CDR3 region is CASSADRSDTQYF. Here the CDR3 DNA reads TGTGCTAGCAGCGCGGACAGGTCAGATACGCAGTATTTT.

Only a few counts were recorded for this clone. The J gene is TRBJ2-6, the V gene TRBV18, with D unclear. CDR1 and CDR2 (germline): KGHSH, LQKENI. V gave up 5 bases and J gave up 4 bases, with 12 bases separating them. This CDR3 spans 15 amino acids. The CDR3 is CASSTGLAGANVLTF. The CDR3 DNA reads TGTGCCAGCTCAACTGGGTTGGCGGGGGCCAACGTCCTGACTTTC.

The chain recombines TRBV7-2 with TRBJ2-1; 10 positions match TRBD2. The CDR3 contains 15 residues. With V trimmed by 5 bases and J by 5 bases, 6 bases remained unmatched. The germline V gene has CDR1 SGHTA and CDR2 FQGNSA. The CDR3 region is CASSRTSGTHNEQFF. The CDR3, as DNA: TGTGCCAGCAGCCGGACTAGCGGAACCCACAATGAGCAGTTCTTC.

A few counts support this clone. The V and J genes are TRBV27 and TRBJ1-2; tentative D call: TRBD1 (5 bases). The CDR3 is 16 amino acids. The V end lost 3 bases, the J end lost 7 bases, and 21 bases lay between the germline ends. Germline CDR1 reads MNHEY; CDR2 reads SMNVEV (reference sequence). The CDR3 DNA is TGTGCCAGCAGTTTGCTAGGGGATGGGGTCGTGATTGGCTACACCTTC. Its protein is CASSLLGDGVVIGYTF.

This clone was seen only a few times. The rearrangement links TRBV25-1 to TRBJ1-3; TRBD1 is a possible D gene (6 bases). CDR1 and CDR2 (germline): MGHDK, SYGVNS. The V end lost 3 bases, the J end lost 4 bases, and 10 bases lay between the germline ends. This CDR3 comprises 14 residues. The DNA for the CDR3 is TGTGCCAGCAGTGAGGCAGGGGCCGGAAACACCATATATTTT. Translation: CASSEAGAGNTIYF.

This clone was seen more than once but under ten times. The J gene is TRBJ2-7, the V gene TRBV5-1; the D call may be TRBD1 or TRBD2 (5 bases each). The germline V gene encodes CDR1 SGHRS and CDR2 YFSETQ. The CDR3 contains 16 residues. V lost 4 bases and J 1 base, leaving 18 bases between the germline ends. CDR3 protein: CASSNPRGLFSYEQYF. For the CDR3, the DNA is TGCGCCAGCAGCAACCCCCGGGGCCTCTTTTCCTACGAGCAGTACTTC.

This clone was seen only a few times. The CDR3 is CAWSVGASTSTQYF. The CDR3 DNA reads TGTGCCTGGAGTGTAGGGGCCAGTACGTCGACCCAGTACTTC. The rearrangement links TRBV30 to TRBJ2-5; tentatively, D is TRBD1 (5 bases). Germline CDR1 reads GTSNPN; CDR2 reads SVGIG (reference sequence). CDR3 length equals 14 residues. Between the trimmed V and J ends, which lost 0 bases and 7 bases, there was a span of 15 bases.

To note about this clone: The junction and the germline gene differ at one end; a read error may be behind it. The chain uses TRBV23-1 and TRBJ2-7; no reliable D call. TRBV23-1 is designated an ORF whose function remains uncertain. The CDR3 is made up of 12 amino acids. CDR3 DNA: TGTGCCAGCAGCCAAGCCTCCTACGAGCAGTACTTC. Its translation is CASSQASYEQYF.

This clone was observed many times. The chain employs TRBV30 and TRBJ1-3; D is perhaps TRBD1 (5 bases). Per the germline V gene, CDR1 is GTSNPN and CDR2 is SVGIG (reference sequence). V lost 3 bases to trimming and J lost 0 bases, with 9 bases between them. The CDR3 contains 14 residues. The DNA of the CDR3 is TGTGCCTGGAGGTGGGGGAGCTCTGGAAACACCATATATTTT. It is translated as CAWRWGSSGNTIYF.

The CDR3 DNA follows: TGCGCCAGCAGCCTCTTCGGGGCCAACGTCCTGACTTTC. As protein: CASSLFGANVLTF. The gene calls are TRBV5-1 and TRBJ2-6; D gene ambiguous. This CDR3 has 13 amino acids. Trimming removed 4 bases from V and 4 bases from J, with 6 bases in between. CDR1 is SGHRS and CDR2 is YFSETQ in the germline V gene.

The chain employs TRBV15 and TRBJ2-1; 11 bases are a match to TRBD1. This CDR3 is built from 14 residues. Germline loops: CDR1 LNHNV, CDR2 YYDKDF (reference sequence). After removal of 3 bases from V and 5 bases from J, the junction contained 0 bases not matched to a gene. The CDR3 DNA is TGTGCCACCAGCAGGGGACAGGGGGACAATGAGCAGTTCTTC. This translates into CATSRGQGDNEQFF. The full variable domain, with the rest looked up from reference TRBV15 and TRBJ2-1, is DAMVIQNPRYQVTQFGKPVTLSCSQTLNHNVMYWYQQKSSQAPKLLFHYYDKDFNNEADTPDNFQSRRPNTSFCFLDIRSPGLGDTAMYLCATSRGQGDNEQFFGPGTRLTVL.

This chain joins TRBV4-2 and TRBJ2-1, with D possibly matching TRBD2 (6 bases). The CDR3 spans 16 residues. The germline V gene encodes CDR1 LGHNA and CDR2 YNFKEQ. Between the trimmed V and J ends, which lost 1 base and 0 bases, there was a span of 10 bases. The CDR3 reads CASSQVGGNSYNEQFF. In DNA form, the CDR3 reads TGTGCCAGCAGCCAAGTCGGCGGGAACTCCTACAATGAGCAGTTCTTC.

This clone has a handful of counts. CDR3 amino acids: CASSPIGGTAGNTIYF. CDR3 nucleotides: TGTGCCAGCAGCCCCATCGGGGGTACGGCTGGAAACACCATATATTTT. J is TRBJ1-3 and V is TRBV7-2, with a weak D call TRBD1 (5 bases). V was clipped by 5 bases and J by 2 bases, with 16 bases between them. CDR1 is SGHTA, CDR2 FQGNSA, per germline. The CDR3 totals 16 residues.

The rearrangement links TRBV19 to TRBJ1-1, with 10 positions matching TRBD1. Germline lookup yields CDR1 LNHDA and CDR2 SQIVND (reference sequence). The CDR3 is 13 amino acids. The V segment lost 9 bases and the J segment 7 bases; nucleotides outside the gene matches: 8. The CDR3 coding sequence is TGTGCCAGCATCCCGACAGGGGGCTTTGAAGCTTTCTTT. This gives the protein CASIPTGGFEAFF.

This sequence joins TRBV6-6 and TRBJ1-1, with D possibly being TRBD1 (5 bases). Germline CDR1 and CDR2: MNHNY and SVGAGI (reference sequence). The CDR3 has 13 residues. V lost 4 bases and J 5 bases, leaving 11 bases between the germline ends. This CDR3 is CASSFQGGTEAFF. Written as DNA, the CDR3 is TGTGCCAGCAGTTTCCAGGGAGGAACTGAAGCTTTCTTT.

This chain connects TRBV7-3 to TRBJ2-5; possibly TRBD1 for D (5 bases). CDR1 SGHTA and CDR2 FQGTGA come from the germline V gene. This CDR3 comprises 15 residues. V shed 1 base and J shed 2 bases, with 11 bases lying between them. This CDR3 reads CASSLIGGQQETQYF. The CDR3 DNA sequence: TGTGCCAGCAGCTTAATCGGTGGACAACAAGAGACCCAGTACTTC.

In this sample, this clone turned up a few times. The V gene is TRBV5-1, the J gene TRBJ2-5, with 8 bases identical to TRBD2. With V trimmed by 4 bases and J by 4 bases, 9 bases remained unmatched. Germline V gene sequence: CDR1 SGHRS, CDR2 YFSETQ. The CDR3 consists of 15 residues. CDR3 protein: CASSQAGEARETQYF. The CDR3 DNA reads TGCGCCAGCAGCCAAGCGGGAGAAGCCAGAGAGACCCAGTACTTC.

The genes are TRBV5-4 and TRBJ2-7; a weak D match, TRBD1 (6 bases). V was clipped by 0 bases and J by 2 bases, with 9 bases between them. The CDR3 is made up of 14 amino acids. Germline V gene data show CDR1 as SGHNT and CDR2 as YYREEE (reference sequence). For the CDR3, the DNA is TGTGCCAGCAGCTTGGCAACAGGGACCTACGAGCAGTACTTC. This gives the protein CASSLATGTYEQYF.

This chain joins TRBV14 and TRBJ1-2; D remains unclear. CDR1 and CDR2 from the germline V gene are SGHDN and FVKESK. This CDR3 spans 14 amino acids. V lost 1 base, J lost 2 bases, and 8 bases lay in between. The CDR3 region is CASSQGEGNYGYTF. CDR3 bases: TGTGCCAGCAGCCAAGGGGAAGGAAACTATGGCTACACCTTC.

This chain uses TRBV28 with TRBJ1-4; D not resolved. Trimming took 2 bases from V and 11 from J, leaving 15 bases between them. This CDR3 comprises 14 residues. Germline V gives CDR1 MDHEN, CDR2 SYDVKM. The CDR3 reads CASSLHVSGWKLFF. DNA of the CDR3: TGTGCCAGCAGTTTACACGTATCTGGTTGGAAACTGTTTTTT.